The clone carrying this TCR delta chain was observed a handful of times. Within the sample, other DNA sequences also encode this same CDR3. TCRdb fed the reads to CATT. The data hold roughly 4,200 delta-chain clones, with 6.2% observed a single time. This specimen belongs to a study of gamma-delta chains in newborns, infants, children. Study in general: Microbial exposure reportedly drives polyclonal innate γδ T cell expansion after birth.

Trimming at V came to 0 bases and at J to 6 bases, leaving 3 bases not matched to a gene. The CDR3 contains 14 residues. Germline CDR1 GEAIGNYY, CDR2 EKD. The sample comprised blood. The sequence was collected from a child who was a newborn, infant or young child, either healthy, febrile or measles-vaccinated (not recorded which). The chain combines TRDV2 with TRDJ2; 7 bases agree with TRDD3. CDR3 residues: CACDTWGTAAQLFF. Here the CDR3 DNA reads TGTGCCTGTGACACCTGGGGGACGGCAGCACAACTCTTCTTT.